These T cell receptor beta chains were read from a single sample in a study of beta chain features in type 1 diabetes. The protocol was immunoSEQ multiplex PCR, while the TCRdb copy is restricted to in-frame clones and leaves out a portion. The sample lists under 850,000 clones; around an eighth were seen once. Sequencing used naive CD4+ T cells from blood. Receptors were obtained from a man in his late teens or twenties with type 1 diabetes. Both conserved end residues are part of each CDR3. The D gene is left open where the match is weak. Clone size, where shown, is once, few, many, or a class for clones that have expanded.

V	size	D	J	DNA	CDR3
TRBV19	few	-	TRBJ2-7	TGTGCCAGTAGTCCAACCGACAGACTTTACGAGCAGTACTTC	CASSPTDRLYEQYF
TRBV9	-	TRBD2	TRBJ2-1	TGTGCCAGCAGCGTAGGAGGAGCGGGGGACGGCAATGAGCAGTTCTTC	CASSVGGAGDGNEQFF
TRBV5-1	-	TRBD2	TRBJ2-1	TGCGCCAGCAGCCCCGACGGGGGGGATTACAATGAGCAGTTCTTC	CASSPDGGDYNEQFF
TRBV10-3	-	-	TRBJ2-5	TGTGCCATCAGTGAGGGGGAGACCCAGTACTTC	CAISEGETQYF
TRBV28	-	-	TRBJ1-2	TGTGCCAGCAGTTTATCAGGGATTAACTATGGCTACACCTTC	CASSLSGINYGYTF
TRBV6-1	-	-	TRBJ1-3	TGTGCCAGCAGTGAGTCGGGACTCATTAGGGGAAACACCATATATTTT	CASSESGLIRGNTIYF
TRBV6-1	few	-	TRBJ1-1	TGTGCCAGCAGTGAAGGACTCAGGCCGAACACTGAAGCTTTCTTT	CASSEGLRPNTEAFF
TRBV6-1	few	-	TRBJ2-5	TGTGCCAGCAGGGCGGCCGGGGTTGAGACCCAGTACTTC	CASRAAGVETQYF
TRBV7-9	few	-	TRBJ1-5	TGTGCCAGCAGCCCGACCGGCGGGGGCAATCAGCCCCAGCATTTT	CASSPTGGGNQPQHF
TRBV29-1	few	-	TRBJ1-2	TGCAGCGTTGATAATCGGGGCGCCTATGGCTACACCTTC	CSVDNRGAYGYTF
TRBV15	-	-	TRBJ2-1	TGTGCCACCAGCCTCACGTCTTTAGCCAGGGTCTCCTACAATGAGCAGTTCTTC	CATSLTSLARVSYNEQFF
TRBV11-3	-	-	TRBJ1-2	TGTGCCAGCACCCACACATTAGGACAGTACTATGGCTACACCTTC	CASTHTLGQYYGYTF
TRBV5-1	-	-	TRBJ1-4	TGCGCCAGCAGCTTGGGGCAGACCCATGAAAAACTGTTTTTT	CASSLGQTHEKLFF
TRBV14	-	-	TRBJ1-5	TGTGCCAGCAGCCAATGCGGGGGATGGGGTCAGCCCCAGCATTTT	CASSQCGGWGQPQHF
TRBV7-6	few	-	TRBJ2-7	TGTGCCAGCAGCCTGGCACCGGGACTTCTCTCCTACGAGCAGTACTTC	CASSLAPGLLSYEQYF
TRBV15	few	-	TRBJ2-5	TGTGCCACCAGCGGCCGTGTGGAGGAGACCCAGTACTTC	CATSGRVEETQYF
TRBV5-1	few	TRBD1	TRBJ2-1	TGCGCCAGCAGCTTGACCGGGACAGGAGTATACAATGAGCAGTTCTTC	CASSLTGTGVYNEQFF